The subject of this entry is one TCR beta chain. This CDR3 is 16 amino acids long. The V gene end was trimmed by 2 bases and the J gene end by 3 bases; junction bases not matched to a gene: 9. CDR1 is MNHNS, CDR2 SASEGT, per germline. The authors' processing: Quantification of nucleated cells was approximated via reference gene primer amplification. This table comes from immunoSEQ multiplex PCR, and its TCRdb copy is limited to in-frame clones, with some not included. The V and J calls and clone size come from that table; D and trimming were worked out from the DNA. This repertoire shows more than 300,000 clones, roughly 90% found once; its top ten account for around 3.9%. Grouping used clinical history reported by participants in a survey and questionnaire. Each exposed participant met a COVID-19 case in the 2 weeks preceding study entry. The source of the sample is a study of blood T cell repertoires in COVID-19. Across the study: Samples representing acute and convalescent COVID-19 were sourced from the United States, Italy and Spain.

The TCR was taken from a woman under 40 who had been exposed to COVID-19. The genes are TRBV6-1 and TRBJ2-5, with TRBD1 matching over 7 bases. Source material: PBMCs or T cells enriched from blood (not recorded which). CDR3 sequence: CASSEFGRGGEETQYF. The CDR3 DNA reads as TGTGCCAGCAGTGAATTTGGTAGAGGGGGCGAAGAGACCCAGTACTTC.